A selection of T cell receptor beta chains follows, all from one sample in a study of graft-versus-host responses after intestinal transplantation. The data were produced by immunoSEQ multiplex PCR, yet TCRdb's version contains in-frame clones alone and is incomplete. The table records about 90,000 clones, 90% to 95% of them present only once. Their target antigens are unknown. The sequencing here drew on unstimulated CD8+ T cells sorted from spleen or lymph node cells, taken before transplant. These receptors were obtained from a human donor who was the organ donor for an intestinal transplant. Both conserved end residues are part of each CDR3. Fields, in order: V gene, J gene, CDR3 protein.

>TRBV5-4|TRBJ1-1
CASEDYMNTEAFF
>TRBV27|TRBJ2-1
CASSFQDNEQFF
>TRBV11-3|TRBJ2-5
CASSLIWAGDQETQYF
>TRBV19|TRBJ1-5
CASDQKNSNQPQHF
>TRBV9|TRBJ2-3
CASSAGTANTDTQYF
>TRBV7-2|TRBJ2-1
CASSLRAVAGQLYNEQFF
>TRBV19|TRBJ2-1
CASNSAGGPYNEQFF
>TRBV4-2|TRBJ2-7
CASSLIAGGGYEQYF
>TRBV27|TRBJ2-2
CASSFGAGGNTGELFF
>TRBV28|TRBJ2-7
CASRDTSGSVRYEQYF
>TRBV19|TRBJ2-7
CASSIDSGTAIYEQYF
>TRBV18|TRBJ1-1
CASSPPVVQGGAFF